One and the same sample provided the 24 T cell receptor beta chains below, sequenced in a study of graft-versus-host responses after intestinal transplantation (dated by TCRdb to the early 2020s). According to the study, the label for this sample's time point signals: cells obtained before transplantation from donor or recipient. The method was the immunoSEQ multiplex PCR assay. The clones in this table, taken by TCRdb from immuneACCESS, are in-frame only. Not every clone is retained; where verified, under half of the shortfall comes from an unresolved V gene, and the cause of the rest is unknown. This sample gives 130,000 or so clones in total; more than 90% of them show up just once. The top ten constitute under 0.2% of the sample. No antigens are known for them. Specimen: unstimulated CD4+ T cells sorted from spleen or lymph node cells, collected before intestinal transplant. All receptors derive from a human donor who received an intestinal transplant.

This chain joins TRBV7-9 and TRBJ2-2; TRBD2 matches 8 bases. CDR3 length equals 15 residues. Germline V gene sequence: CDR1 SEHNR, CDR2 FQNEAQ (reference sequence). With V trimmed by 2 bases and J by 2 bases, 1 base remained unmatched. CDR3 nucleotide sequence: TGTGCCAGCAGCTTAAGCGGGAGCAACACCGGGGAGCTGTTTTTT. Protein sequence: CASSLSGSNTGELFF.

The rearrangement joins TRBV15 to TRBJ1-5, with 7 bases fitting TRBD1. The germline CDR1 and CDR2 sequences are LNHNV and YYDKDF (reference sequence). V shed 5 bases and J 4 bases; nucleotides not matched to a gene: 11. This CDR3 has 16 residues. The CDR3 sequence is CATSRIQGRGNQPQHF. The DNA of the CDR3 is TGTGCCACCAGCCGCATACAGGGGAGGGGAAATCAGCCCCAGCATTTT. The full variable domain, with the rest looked up from reference TRBV15 and TRBJ1-5, is DAMVIQNPRYQVTQFGKPVTLSCSQTLNHNVMYWYQQKSSQAPKLLFHYYDKDFNNEADTPDNFQSRRPNTSFCFLDIRSPGLGDTAMYLCATSRIQGRGNQPQHFGDGTRLSIL.

The J gene is TRBJ1-5, the V gene TRBV19; D is unresolved. The germline V gene has CDR1 LNHDA and CDR2 SQIVND (reference sequence). With 3 bases removed from V and 3 bases from J, the gap between germline ends came to 9 bases. The CDR3 length is 14 residues. DNA of the CDR3: TGTGCCAGTAGTATTGCAAGACTCAATCAGCCCCAGCATTTT. It translates to CASSIARLNQPQHF.

The V call is TRBV6-5, the J call TRBJ1-1, with D perhaps TRBD1 (5 bases). The CDR3 spans 11 residues. Trimming removed 10 bases at V and 8 bases at J, with 14 bases between. Germline V gives CDR1 MNHEY, CDR2 SVGAGI. The CDR3 DNA is TGTGCCACCAGGGACCTCGGGGAAGCTTTCTTT. Protein sequence: CATRDLGEAFF.

V is TRBV5-1 and J is TRBJ2-5; TRBD1 aligns across 7 bases. CDR1 is SGHRS, CDR2 YFSETQ, per germline. This CDR3 has 15 residues. V trimming: 4 bases; J trimming: 1 base; junction bases outside the gene matches: 7. The CDR3 bases are TGCGCCAGCAGCGCCTCGGGACAGAGCCAAGAGACCCAGTACTTC. The encoded protein is CASSASGQSQETQYF.

The genes are TRBV10-1 and TRBJ2-3; unclear D gene. V lost 6 bases, J lost 2 bases, and 9 bases lay in between. The germline V gene has CDR1 WNHNN and CDR2 SYGVQD (reference sequence). This CDR3 region has 13 residues. CDR3 region: CASRGINTDTQYF. The CDR3 coding sequence is TGCGCCAGCAGAGGGATAAACACAGATACGCAGTATTTT.

V gene TRBV5-4 combines with J gene TRBJ2-1; maybe TRBD2 (5 bases). Germline V gene data show CDR1 as SGHNT and CDR2 as YYREEE (reference sequence). Deletions cut 4 bases from V and 0 bases from J, with 11 bases between. This CDR3 region has 15 residues. The CDR3, as DNA: TGTGCCAGCAGCGGCGGGTCGAGCTCCTACAATGAGCAGTTCTTC. Its translation: CASSGGSSSYNEQFF. Drawing the rest from reference TRBV5-4 and TRBJ2-1, the complete variable domain is ETGVTQSPTHLIKTRGQQVTLRCSSQSGHNTVSWYQQALGQGPQFIFQYYREEENGRGNFPPRFSGLQFPNYSSELNVNALELDDSALYLCASSGGSSSYNEQFFGPGTRLTVL.

The genes are TRBV19 and TRBJ1-5, with no clear D. V gave up 11 bases and J gave up 8 bases, with 4 bases separating them. Germline V gene data show CDR1 as LNHDA and CDR2 as SQIVND (reference sequence). The CDR3 contains 8 residues. The CDR3, as DNA: TGTGCCGGGGAGCCCCAGCATTTT. It is translated as CAGEPQHF. Combining the CDR3 with reference TRBV19 and TRBJ1-5 gives the whole variable domain DGGITQSPKYLFRKEGQNVTLSCEQNLNHDAMYWYRQDPGQGLRLIYYSQIVNDFQKGDIAEGYSVSREKKESFPLTVTSAQKNPTAFYLCAGEPQHFGDGTRLSIL.

The V call is TRBV6-1, the J call TRBJ2-7; 8 bases align to TRBD2. Germline lookup yields CDR1 MNHNS and CDR2 SASEGT. Trimming removed 6 bases from V and 1 base from J; junction bases left unmatched: 2. The CDR3 totals 13 residues. CDR3 region: CASSRGGSYEQYF. The CDR3 DNA reads as TGTGCCAGCAGCCGCGGGGGGTCCTACGAGCAGTACTTC.

The J gene is TRBJ1-5, the V gene TRBV18; D not resolved. Germline assignment: CDR1 KGHSH and CDR2 LQKENI. The CDR3 loop spans 14 amino acids. V was shortened by 4 bases and J by 4 bases, with 11 bases between the two germline ends. Here the CDR3 DNA reads TGTGCCAGCTCACAACAAGGCCTTAATCAGCCCCAGCATTTT. This sequence encodes CASSQQGLNQPQHF.

The chain uses TRBV10-3 and TRBJ1-2; TRBD1 is a possible D gene (5 bases). The CDR3 has 15 amino acids. Deletions cut 6 bases from V and 8 bases from J, with 22 bases between. Germline V gene sequence: CDR1 ENHRY, CDR2 SYGVKD. The CDR3 DNA is TGTGCCATCAGCAGGGACCACCTGACAAAACAGGGCTACACCTTC. Translation: CAISRDHLTKQGYTF.

The chain joins TRBV5-1 to TRBJ2-2; unclear D gene. Per the germline V gene, CDR1 is SGHRS and CDR2 is YFSETQ. The CDR3 has 16 residues. The ends were cut back, 0 bases at V and 0 bases at J, with 9 bases in the middle. This chain's CDR3 is CASSLAIRANTGELFF. The CDR3 coding sequence is TGCGCCAGCAGCTTGGCAATCCGGGCGAACACCGGGGAGCTGTTTTTT. Using reference TRBV5-1 and TRBJ2-2 for the parts outside the CDR3, the full variable domain is KAGVTQTPRYLIKTRGQQVTLSCSPISGHRSVSWYQQTPGQGLQFLFEYFSETQRNKGNFPGRFSGRQFSNSRSEMNVSTLELGDSALYLCASSLAIRANTGELFFGEGSRLTVL.

The rearrangement uses TRBV7-2 and TRBJ2-7, with 7 positions matching TRBD1. Germline-derived CDR1 and CDR2 are SGHTA and FQGNSA. V was pared by 5 bases and J by 5 bases, with 6 bases of the junction left unmatched. The CDR3 sequence is 13 residues long. The CDR3 here is CASSPDRDHEQYF. CDR3 nucleotide sequence: TGTGCCAGCAGCCCAGACAGGGACCACGAGCAGTACTTC.

The chain has TRBV11-2 and TRBJ2-3; D is uncertain. Germline values: CDR1 SGHAT, CDR2 FQNNGV. V shed 5 bases and J shed 3 bases, with 9 bases lying between them. This CDR3 has 13 residues. CDR3 nucleotides: TGTGCCAGCAGCCCTGGCCTAACAGATACGCAGTATTTT. Amino acid sequence: CASSPGLTDTQYF.

The chain has TRBV5-1 and TRBJ1-3, with D hard to call. V lost 4 bases to trimming and J lost 0 bases, with 11 bases between them. In germline, CDR1 is SGHRS, CDR2 YFSETQ. The CDR3 length is 15 residues. CDR3 residues: CASSVSFVSGNTIYF. The DNA for the CDR3 is TGCGCCAGCAGCGTATCCTTTGTCTCTGGAAACACCATATATTTT.

V is TRBV6-6 and J is TRBJ2-7; the D gene is possibly TRBD1 (5 bases). Germline values: CDR1 MNHNY, CDR2 SVGAGI (reference sequence). The V end lost 0 bases, the J end lost 3 bases, and 6 bases lay between the germline ends. The CDR3 length is 13 residues. CDR3: CASSYSRGYEQYF. The CDR3 DNA is TGTGCCAGCAGTTACTCAAGGGGCTACGAGCAGTACTTC.

The chain employs TRBV21-1 and TRBJ2-6; TRBD2 is taken as the D call from the table, unchecked against the DNA. TRBV21-1 constitutes a pseudogene. This CDR3 has 22 residues. For the CDR3, the DNA is TGTGCCAGCAACCGTTCCCCGGGACTTACCTCTAAAGCTCTCTCTGGGGCCAACGTCCTGACTTTC. Translating gives CASNRSPGLTSKALSGANVLTF.

This clone showed up just once. J is TRBJ1-5 and V is TRBV7-3; D is undetermined. CDR3 size: 16 residues. Per germline, CDR1 SGHTA and CDR2 FQGTGA. V was shortened by 1 base and J by 0 bases, with 10 bases between the two germline ends. CDR3 DNA sequence: TGTGCCAGCAGCTTAATAACTCCTTATAGCAATCAGCCCCAGCATTTT. As protein: CASSLITPYSNQPQHF.

V usage is TRBV11-2 and J usage is TRBJ2-6, with D possibly being TRBD2 (6 bases). The CDR3 consists of 16 residues. Trimming took 5 bases from V and 0 from J, leaving 11 bases between them. CDR1 and CDR2 (germline): SGHAT, FQNNGV. This CDR3 is CASSPGGGSGANVLTF. CDR3 bases: TGTGCCAGCAGCCCCGGGGGAGGCTCTGGGGCCAACGTCCTGACTTTC.

The J gene is TRBJ1-1, the V gene TRBV5-6, with D unclear. Germline assignment: CDR1 SGHDT and CDR2 YYEEEE. This CDR3 has 13 amino acids. Deletions cut 5 bases from V and 5 bases from J, with 13 bases between. The CDR3 protein is CASSDARGTEAFF. CDR3 nucleotide sequence: TGTGCCAGCAGTGACGCCCGGGGTACTGAAGCTTTCTTT.

V is TRBV5-1 and J is TRBJ2-3, with D uncertain. This CDR3 has 14 amino acids. Between the trimmed V and J ends, which lost 5 bases and 2 bases, there was a span of 12 bases. Germline CDR1 is SGHRS and CDR2 is YFSETQ. CDR3 in DNA: TGCGCCAGCAGTCGCAACACACTCACAGATACGCAGTATTTT. This encodes CASSRNTLTDTQYF.

This chain uses TRBV9 with TRBJ2-7; maybe TRBD1 (5 bases). Per germline, CDR1 SGDLS and CDR2 YYNGEE. V was clipped by 3 bases and J by 2 bases, with 15 bases between them. This CDR3 is 15 amino acids long. CDR3 coding DNA: TGTGCCAGCAGCGCAGACCCGTCAGGGCCCTACGAGCAGTACTTC. It yields the protein CASSADPSGPYEQYF.

Only one count was recorded for this clone. The chain links TRBV6-1 to TRBJ2-1; D remains ambiguous. Germline V gene lookup returns CDR1 MNHNS and CDR2 SASEGT. The CDR3 spans 10 residues. V lost 3 bases and J 13 bases, leaving 7 bases between the germline ends. CDR3 sequence (DNA): TGTGCCAGCAGTGAGCTTACTCAGTTCTTC. Protein product: CASSELTQFF.

This clone was picked up a small number of times. The gene calls are TRBV7-2 and TRBJ2-5; D is unresolved. The V end lost 1 base, the J end lost 2 bases, and 8 bases lay between the germline ends. Germline V gene sequence: CDR1 SGHTA, CDR2 FQGNSA. The CDR3 loop spans 14 amino acids. The CDR3 protein is CASSLVAVQETQYF. The CDR3 DNA is TGTGCCAGCAGCTTAGTGGCAGTGCAAGAGACCCAGTACTTC. The complete variable domain, with remaining parts taken from reference TRBV7-2 and TRBJ2-5, reads GAGVSQSPSNKVTEKGKDVELRCDPISGHTALYWYRQSLGQGLEFLIYFQGNSAPDKSGLPSDRFSAERTGGSVSTLTIQRTQQEDSAVYLCASSLVAVQETQYFGPGTRLLVL.